This T cell receptor beta chain comes out of a study of blood T cell repertoires in COVID-19. About the research overall: Acute-phase and convalescent COVID-19 samples originated in the United States, Italy and Spain. PBMCs, B-cell-depleted T cells, or T cells provided the cDNA or gDNA that made up the material.

CDR1 MNHEY and CDR2 SMNVEV come from the germline V gene (reference sequence). The V end lost 2 bases, the J end lost 3 bases, and 8 bases lay between the germline ends. This CDR3 is built from 13 residues. Measured with immunoSEQ multiplex PCR; TCRdb has only the in-frame clones, and not every one. The sample records roughly 410,000 clones, 89% being singletons. What was sequenced was peripheral blood. This rearrangement joins TRBV27 to TRBJ2-7; D might be TRBD1 (5 bases). The receptor comes from a woman between 40 and 55 years old with COVID-19, enrolled during active disease. CDR3 loop: CASSLNRHYEQYF. Here the CDR3 DNA reads TGTGCCAGCAGTTTAAACAGGCACTACGAGCAGTACTTC.